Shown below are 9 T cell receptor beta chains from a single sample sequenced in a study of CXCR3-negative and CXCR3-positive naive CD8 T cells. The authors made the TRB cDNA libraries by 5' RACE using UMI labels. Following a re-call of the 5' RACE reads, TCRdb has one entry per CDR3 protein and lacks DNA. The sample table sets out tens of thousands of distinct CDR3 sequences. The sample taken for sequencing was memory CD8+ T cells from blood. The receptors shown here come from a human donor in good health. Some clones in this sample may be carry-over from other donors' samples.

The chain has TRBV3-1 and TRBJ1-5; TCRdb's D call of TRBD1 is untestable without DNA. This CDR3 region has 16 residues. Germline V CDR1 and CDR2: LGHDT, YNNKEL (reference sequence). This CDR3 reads CASSQDQRQGEQPQHF.

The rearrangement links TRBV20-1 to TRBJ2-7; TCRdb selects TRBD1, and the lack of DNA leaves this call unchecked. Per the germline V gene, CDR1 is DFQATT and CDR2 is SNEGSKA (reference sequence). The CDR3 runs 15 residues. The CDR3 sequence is CSARDGTAPDYEQYF.

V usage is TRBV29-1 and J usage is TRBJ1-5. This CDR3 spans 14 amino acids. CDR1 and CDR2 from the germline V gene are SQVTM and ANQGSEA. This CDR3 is CSVKDYGELQPQHF. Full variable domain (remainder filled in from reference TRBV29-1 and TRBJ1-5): SAVISQKPSRDICQRGTSLTIQCQVDSQVTMMFWYRQQPGQSLTLIATANQGSEATYESGFVIDKFPISRPNLTFSTLTVSNMSPEDSSIYLCSVKDYGELQPQHFGDGTRLSIL.

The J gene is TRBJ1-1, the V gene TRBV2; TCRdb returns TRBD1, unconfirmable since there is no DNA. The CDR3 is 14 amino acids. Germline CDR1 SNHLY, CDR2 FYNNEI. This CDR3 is CASSIGQGGTEAFF.

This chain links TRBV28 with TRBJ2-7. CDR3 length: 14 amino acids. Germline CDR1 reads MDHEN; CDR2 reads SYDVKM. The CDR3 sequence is CASSLLPGQNEQYF. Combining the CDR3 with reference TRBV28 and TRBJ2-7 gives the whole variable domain DVKVTQSSRYLVKRTGEKVFLECVQDMDHENMFWYRQDPGLGLRLIYFSYDVKMKEKGDIPEGYSVSREKKERFSLILESASTNQTSMYLCASSLLPGQNEQYFGPGTRLTVT.

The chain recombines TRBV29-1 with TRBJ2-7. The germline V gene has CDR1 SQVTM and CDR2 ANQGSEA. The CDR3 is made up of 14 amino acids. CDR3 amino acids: CSVEYKGSSYEQYF.

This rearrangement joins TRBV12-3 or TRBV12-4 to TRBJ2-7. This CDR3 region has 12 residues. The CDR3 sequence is CASSLANYEQYF.

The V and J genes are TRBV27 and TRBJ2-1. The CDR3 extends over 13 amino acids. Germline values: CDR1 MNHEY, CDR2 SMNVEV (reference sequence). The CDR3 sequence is CASSYTVYNEQFF.

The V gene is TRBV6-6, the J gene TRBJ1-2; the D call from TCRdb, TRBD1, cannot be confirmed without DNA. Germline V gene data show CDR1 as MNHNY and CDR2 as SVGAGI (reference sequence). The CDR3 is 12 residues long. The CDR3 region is CASTQGNYGYTF.